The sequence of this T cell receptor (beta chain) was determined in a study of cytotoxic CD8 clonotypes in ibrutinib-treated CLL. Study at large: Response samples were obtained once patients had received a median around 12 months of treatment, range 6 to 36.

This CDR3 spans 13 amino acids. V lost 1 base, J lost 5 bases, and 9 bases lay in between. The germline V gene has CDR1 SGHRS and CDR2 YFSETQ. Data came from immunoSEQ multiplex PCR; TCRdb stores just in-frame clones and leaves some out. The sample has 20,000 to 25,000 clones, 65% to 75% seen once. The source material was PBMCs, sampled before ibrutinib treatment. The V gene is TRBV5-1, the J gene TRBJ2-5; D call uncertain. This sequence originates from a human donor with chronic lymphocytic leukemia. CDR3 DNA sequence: TGCGCCAGCAGCTTGTTGGGTTCCGAGACCCAGTACTTC. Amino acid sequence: CASSLLGSETQYF.